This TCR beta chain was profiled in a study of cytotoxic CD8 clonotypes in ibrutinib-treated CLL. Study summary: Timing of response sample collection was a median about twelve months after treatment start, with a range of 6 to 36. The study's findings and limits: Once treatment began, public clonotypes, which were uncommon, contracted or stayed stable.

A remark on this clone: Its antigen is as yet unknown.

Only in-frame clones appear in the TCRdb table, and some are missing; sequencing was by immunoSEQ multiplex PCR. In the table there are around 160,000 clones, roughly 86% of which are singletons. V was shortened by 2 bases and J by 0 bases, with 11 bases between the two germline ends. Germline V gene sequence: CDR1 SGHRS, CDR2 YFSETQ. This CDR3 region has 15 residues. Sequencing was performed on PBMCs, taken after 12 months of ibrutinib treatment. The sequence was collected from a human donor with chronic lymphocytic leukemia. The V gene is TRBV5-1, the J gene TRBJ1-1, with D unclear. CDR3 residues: CASSFFVEMNTEAFF. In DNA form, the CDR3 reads TGCGCCAGCAGCTTTTTTGTAGAGATGAACACTGAAGCTTTCTTT.